The 18 T cell receptor beta chains below come from one sample, sequenced in a study of OX40 agonist ivuxolimab in advanced cancers. TCRdb keeps only in-frame clones here, not all; method: immunoSEQ multiplex PCR. The sample contains about 52,000 clones, just under 95% of which appear only once. The source was CD4+ or CD8+ T cells sorted from blood, collected in a trial of the OX40 agonist ivuxolimab. The receptor source for this set is an adult with an advanced solid tumor such as melanoma, head and neck, liver or kidney cancer.

This chain links TRBV13 with TRBJ2-7, with TRBD1 matching 8 bases. From germline, CDR1 is PRHDT and CDR2 FYEKMQ (reference sequence). This CDR3 region has 18 residues. J was trimmed by 4 bases and V by 2 bases; bases with no gene match: 16. CDR3 nucleotide sequence: TGTGCCAGCAGCTTAAACGACGGCGGGACAGGAGTGGGATACGAGCAGTACTTC. This translates into CASSLNDGGTGVGYEQYF.

The V gene is TRBV14, the J gene TRBJ2-5, with TRBD2 as a possible D gene (5 bases). Trimming took 2 bases from V and 10 from J, leaving 11 bases between them. The CDR3 has 12 residues. The germline CDR1 and CDR2 sequences are SGHDN and FVKESK. Written as DNA, the CDR3 is TGTGCCAGCAGCCAATCTCCACTAGACCAGTACTTC. Its translation: CASSQSPLDQYF.

V is TRBV28 and J is TRBJ2-3, with 10 bases matching TRBD2. CDR1 MDHEN and CDR2 SYDVKM come from the germline V gene. The CDR3 has 14 amino acids. Trimming cost V 7 bases and J 1 base; bases outside gene matches: 2. The CDR3 sequence: CASTGLAGTDTQYF. In DNA form, the CDR3 reads TGTGCCAGCACCGGACTAGCGGGCACAGATACGCAGTATTTT.

The chain employs TRBV11-2 and TRBJ2-1; TRBD2 aligns across 13 bases. The V gene end was trimmed by 3 bases and the J gene end by 7 bases; junction bases not matched to a gene: 6. This CDR3 is 16 amino acids long. Germline V gives CDR1 SGHAT, CDR2 FQNNGV. In nucleotides, the CDR3 is TGTGCCAGCAGCTTTGGACTAGCGGGAGTCGGGAATGAGCAGTTCTTC. It translates to CASSFGLAGVGNEQFF.

This clone was found once. This sequence joins TRBV28 and TRBJ2-5; no reliable D call. Germline CDR1 reads MDHEN; CDR2 reads SYDVKM. The CDR3 loop spans 16 amino acids. Trimming removed 2 bases at V and 1 base at J, with 14 bases between. The CDR3 is CASSLKAVRPQETQYF. The CDR3 coding sequence is TGTGCCAGCAGTTTAAAGGCAGTCCGCCCCCAAGAGACCCAGTACTTC.

The J gene is TRBJ1-5, the V gene TRBV28; D perhaps matches TRBD1 (5 bases). Germline values: CDR1 MDHEN, CDR2 SYDVKM. Trimming left V 3 bases short and J 6 bases short, with 9 bases between. The CDR3 spans 13 residues. CDR3: CASSFGGGQPQHF. In DNA form, the CDR3 reads TGTGCCAGCAGTTTCGGGGGGGGTCAGCCCCAGCATTTT.

This clone was observed a few times. V and J are TRBV7-9 and TRBJ2-7; 7 positions agree with TRBD1. CDR1 SEHNR and CDR2 FQNEAQ come from the germline V gene (reference sequence). This CDR3 spans 13 amino acids. V lost 3 bases and J lost 3; bases outside the gene matches: 2. The CDR3 DNA reads as TGTGCCAGCAGCTTCGGGGACAGCTACGAGCAGTACTTC. Residues: CASSFGDSYEQYF.

This chain links TRBV25-1 with TRBJ2-7, with a weak D call TRBD1 (5 bases). This CDR3 is built from 12 residues. With 2 bases removed from V and 3 bases from J, the gap between germline ends came to 5 bases. Germline CDR1 reads MGHDK; CDR2 reads SYGVNS. DNA of the CDR3: TGTGCCAGCAGTGAAAGGGGCTACGAGCAGTACTTC. Translation: CASSERGYEQYF.

This chain connects TRBV28 to TRBJ2-3; 7 bases match TRBD1. V gave up 6 bases and J gave up 1 base; unmatched junction bases: 10. Germline V lookup: CDR1 MDHEN, CDR2 SYDVKM. This CDR3 is 16 amino acids long. The CDR3 reads CASSPLGQGGTDTQYF. CDR3 nucleotides: TGTGCCAGCAGCCCGCTGGGTCAGGGGGGCACAGATACGCAGTATTTT.

This clone was detected once. The rearrangement links TRBV9 to TRBJ1-2; D possibly corresponds to TRBD1 (5 bases). This CDR3 has 19 residues. The ends were cut back, 1 base at V and 5 bases at J, with 27 bases in the middle. The germline gives CDR1 SGDLS, CDR2 YYNGEE. Here the CDR3 reads CASSVSLEMLGEGEYGYTF. In DNA, the CDR3 is TGTGCCAGCAGCGTAAGTTTGGAAATGTTGGGGGAAGGCGAGTATGGCTACACCTTC.

This clone has only one observation. In nucleotides, the CDR3 is TGTGCCAGCAGGCCTACGGGACAGCACACCGGGGAGCTGTTTTTT. This gives the protein CASRPTGQHTGELFF. The chain joins TRBV5-5 to TRBJ2-2, with 7 positions matching TRBD1. This CDR3 is 15 amino acids long. The germline gives CDR1 SGHKS, CDR2 YYEKEE (reference sequence). Germline trimming cut 5 bases from V and 3 bases from J; bases unmatched to any gene: 7.

V is TRBV7-8 and J is TRBJ2-6; D may correspond to TRBD1 or TRBD2 (5 bases each). Looked up from germline, CDR1 is SGHVS and CDR2 is FQNEAQ. This CDR3 region has 22 residues. Trimming cost V 4 bases and J 0 bases, with 28 bases left between them. The CDR3 reads CASSSIWGTHAVGGSGANVLTF. CDR3 DNA: TGTGCCAGCAGCTCCATATGGGGGACGCACGCGGTTGGGGGCTCTGGGGCCAACGTCCTGACTTTC.

The chain couples TRBV7-9 to TRBJ2-7; D is uncertain. V dropped 8 bases and J dropped 2 bases, with 13 bases sitting between them. The CDR3 sequence is 13 residues long. Germline CDR1 and CDR2: SEHNR and FQNEAQ (reference sequence). The CDR3 nucleotides are TGTGCCAGCCCCGGACCGCTACCCTACGAGCAGTACTTC. This codes for CASPGPLPYEQYF.

V is TRBV7-2 and J is TRBJ2-5; 14 nucleotides align to TRBD2. The germline V gene encodes CDR1 SGHTA and CDR2 FQGNSA. V lost 5 bases to trimming and J lost 1 base; unmatched junction nucleotides: 6. The CDR3 is made up of 17 amino acids. This CDR3 is CASSGGTSGSPQETQYF. The CDR3 DNA reads as TGTGCCAGCAGCGGCGGGACTAGCGGGAGCCCCCAAGAGACCCAGTACTTC.

This chain joins TRBV28 and TRBJ1-2; possibly TRBD1 for D (5 bases). Per germline, CDR1 MDHEN and CDR2 SYDVKM. The V gene lost 6 bases and the J gene lost 3 bases, with 20 bases spanning the gap. The CDR3 runs to 16 residues. The DNA for the CDR3 is TGTGCCAGCAGCCTAAATACGAGGGGAAAGTACTATGGCTACACCTTC. Its protein is CASSLNTRGKYYGYTF.

The chain has TRBV5-1 and TRBJ1-1; tentative D call: TRBD1 (5 bases). The V end lost 7 bases, the J end lost 5 bases, and 12 bases lay between the germline ends. Germline CDR1 is SGHRS and CDR2 is YFSETQ. This CDR3 has 12 amino acids. The CDR3 loop is CASGRGGTEAFF. The CDR3 DNA sequence: TGCGCCAGCGGGAGGGGCGGTACTGAAGCTTTCTTT.

V gene TRBV13 combines with J gene TRBJ2-1; 7 bases fit TRBD2. V dropped 1 base and J dropped 6; count of bases not matched to a gene: 6. CDR1 PRHDT and CDR2 FYEKMQ come from the germline V gene (reference sequence). The CDR3 is 15 residues long. The CDR3 loop is CASSLVAGEGNEQFF. The DNA of the CDR3 is TGTGCCAGCAGCTTAGTTGCGGGAGAGGGCAATGAGCAGTTCTTC.

The chain couples TRBV5-1 to TRBJ2-7, with D possibly being TRBD2 (5 bases). The germline CDR1 and CDR2 sequences are SGHRS and YFSETQ. CDR3 length equals 22 residues. Trimming pared 2 bases from V and 4 bases from J, leaving 37 bases between. DNA for the CDR3: TGCGCCAGCAGCTTCCTGGACGGGAACCAGGTACCCGGACCGGCTTGGAGGTACGAGCAGTACTTC. Its translation is CASSFLDGNQVPGPAWRYEQYF.